A single sample is the source of the 27 T cell receptor beta chains below, sequenced in a study of vaccination effects on CD4 cells after COVID-19. Before sequencing, viral peptide pools were used by the ViraFEST assay to expand antigen-specific CD4+ T cells. The authors isolated CD4+ T cells after less than eleven days of culture. Participants got two doses of BNT162b2 or mRNA-1273 vaccine. The repertoire was sequenced with immunoSEQ multiplex PCR; TCRdb's copy has only in-frame clones and lacks some. The sample consists of more than 50,000 clones, approximately 76% of them appearing once. Antigens of these TCRs are unknown. This specimen consisted of CD4+ T cells from PBMCs cultured with HCoV-OC43 spike peptides, obtained after COVID-19 vaccination. Subset of the sample: HCoV-OC43 spike overlapping peptide pool stimulation. These receptors were taken from a human donor who received a COVID-19 vaccine.

The V gene is TRBV3-1 (or the pseudogene TRBV3-2), the J gene TRBJ2-5, with 11 nucleotides matching TRBD2. Germline CDR1 and CDR2: LGHDT and YNNKEL (reference sequence). This CDR3 has 17 residues. J was trimmed by 5 bases and V by 0 bases; bases with no gene match: 8. The CDR3 coding sequence is TGTGCCAGCAGCCAAGATCATAGCGGGGGGGCCCAGGAGACCCAGTACTTC. Translation: CASSQDHSGGAQETQYF.

J is TRBJ2-7 and V is TRBV10-2; D is ambiguous. The ends were cut back, 2 bases at V and 6 bases at J, with 5 bases in the middle. This CDR3 contains 11 residues. Germline V gene lookup returns CDR1 WSHSY and CDR2 SAAADI. As DNA, the CDR3 is TGCGCCAGCAGTGAGGGGGTCGAGCAGTACGTC. Encoded protein: CASSEGVEQYV.

This chain joins TRBV3-1 (or the pseudogene TRBV3-2) and TRBJ2-7; D is perhaps TRBD1 (5 bases). The CDR3 is 15 residues long. Trimming cost V 4 bases and J 1 base, with 14 bases left between them. The germline V gene has CDR1 LGHDT and CDR2 YNNKEL (reference sequence). The CDR3 DNA sequence: TGTGCCAGCAGCCGTCAGGGCCTTAGATCCTACGAGCAGTACGTC. Residues: CASSRQGLRSYEQYV.

The V gene is TRBV11-2, the J gene TRBJ2-2; 10 bases agree with TRBD1. CDR1 SGHAT and CDR2 FQNNGV come from the germline V gene. Unmatched junction bases numbered 7, after V lost 6 bases and J lost 3 bases. CDR3 length: 16 amino acids. CDR3 loop: CASRSRDRGDTGELFF. CDR3 in DNA: TGTGCCAGCAGGAGCCGGGACAGGGGTGACACCGGGGAGCTGTTTTTT.

V gene TRBV6-2 or TRBV6-3 combines with J gene TRBJ2-3; D is unresolved. The CDR3 is 16 residues long. Trimming removed 2 bases at V and 0 bases at J, with 12 bases between. Germline CDR1 and CDR2: MNHEY and SVGEGT. The CDR3 DNA follows: TGTGCCAGCAGTTACAGGGCGGCTTCTAGCACAGATACGCAGTATTTT. This translates into CASSYRAASSTDTQYF.

In this sample, this clone turned up a few times. V and J are TRBV19 and TRBJ1-4; D is ambiguous. Germline CDR1 is LNHDA and CDR2 is SQIVND (reference sequence). This CDR3 has 15 residues. V was clipped by 2 bases and J by 6 bases, with 13 bases between them. CDR3 protein: CASSISPTRDEKLFF. The CDR3 DNA sequence: TGTGCCAGTAGTATAAGTCCCACCAGAGATGAAAAACTGTTTTTT. Based on the CDR3 plus reference TRBV19 and TRBJ1-4, the full variable domain is DGGITQSPKYLFRKEGQNVTLSCEQNLNHDAMYWYRQDPGQGLRLIYYSQIVNDFQKGDIAEGYSVSREKKESFPLTVTSAQKNPTAFYLCASSISPTRDEKLFFGSGTQLSVL.

The CDR3 protein is CASSLDLGNQPQHF. The DNA of the CDR3 is TGTGCCAGCAGCTTAGATTTAGGCAATCAGCCCCAGCATTTT. This sequence joins TRBV11-2 and TRBJ1-5; no reliable D call. V shed 0 bases and J shed 2 bases, with 5 bases lying between them. The CDR3 totals 14 residues. Germline CDR1 SGHAT, CDR2 FQNNGV.

The chain recombines TRBV7-2 with TRBJ1-2; D is ambiguous. The V gene lost 5 bases and the J gene lost 1 base, with 11 bases spanning the gap. The CDR3 length is 14 residues. Germline-derived CDR1 and CDR2 are SGHTA and FQGNSA. The CDR3 nucleotides are TGTGCCAGCAGCCCCGCCACAGATAACTATGGCTACACCTTC. This encodes CASSPATDNYGYTF.

V gene TRBV5-5 combines with J gene TRBJ2-2, with 7 bases identical to TRBD1. CDR3 length: 16 amino acids. V was pared by 3 bases and J by 3 bases, with 8 bases of the junction left unmatched. Looked up from germline, CDR1 is SGHKS and CDR2 is YYEKEE (reference sequence). The CDR3 DNA follows: TGTGCCAGCAGCTCCCGACAGGGAGAGGACACCGGGGAGCTGTTTTTT. This codes for CASSSRQGEDTGELFF.

This chain links TRBV5-1 with TRBJ2-7; the D is unclear. Germline loops: CDR1 SGHRS, CDR2 YFSETQ. The V and J ends lost 2 bases and 3 bases respectively, with 6 bases between them. This CDR3 is 12 amino acids long. CDR3: CASSFDGYEQYV. The CDR3 coding sequence is TGCGCCAGCAGCTTTGACGGCTACGAGCAGTACGTC.

V gene TRBV10-2 combines with J gene TRBJ1-1; D ambiguous. CDR1 and CDR2 from the germline V gene are WSHSY and SAAADI. V lost 6 bases and J 1 base, leaving 9 bases between the germline ends. This CDR3 contains 13 residues. Here the CDR3 reads CASRGFANTEAFF. As DNA, the CDR3 is TGCGCCAGCAGGGGGTTTGCGAACACTGAAGCTTTCTTT.

The genes are TRBV6-1 and TRBJ2-7; TRBD1 aligns across 8 bases. CDR3 length: 13 residues. Per germline, CDR1 MNHNS and CDR2 SASEGT. V lost 2 bases to trimming and J lost 4 bases; unmatched junction nucleotides: 1. The CDR3 coding sequence is TGTGCCAGCAGTGAATACAGGGGGTACGAGCAGTACGTC. Encoded protein: CASSEYRGYEQYV.

The CDR3 DNA is TGTGCCAGCAGCTTAGAGGCAGGCTGGTATCAGCCCCAGCATTTT. Its protein product is CASSLEAGWYQPQHF. This chain uses TRBV7-2 with TRBJ1-5, with D hard to call. Germline lookup yields CDR1 SGHTA and CDR2 FQGNSA. V shed 1 base and J shed 5 bases, with 12 bases lying between them. CDR3 length equals 15 residues.

The J gene is TRBJ2-7, the V gene TRBV24-1, with 8 bases identical to TRBD2. Germline V gene sequence: CDR1 KGHDR, CDR2 SFDVKD. The trim removed 8 bases at V and 0 bases at J, leaving 8 bases unmatched. This CDR3 region has 15 residues. CDR3 DNA sequence: TGTGCCACCAAAGGCGGGGGGTCAAGCTCCTACGAGCAGTACGTC. This encodes CATKGGGSSSYEQYV.

The CDR3 loop reads CASSPRGGGYSNQPQHF. The DNA for the CDR3 is TGTGCCAGCTCACCACGGGGAGGGGGGTATAGCAATCAGCCCCAGCATTTT. The chain links TRBV18 to TRBJ1-5, with D tentatively TRBD1 (6 bases). The length of the CDR3 is 17 residues. Germline loops: CDR1 KGHSH, CDR2 LQKENI. Trimming cost V 1 base and J 0 bases, with 13 bases left between them.

The chain links TRBV15 to TRBJ1-1; D is possibly TRBD1 (5 bases). This CDR3 is built from 16 residues. The germline V gene has CDR1 LNHNV and CDR2 YYDKDF (reference sequence). V gave up 5 bases and J gave up 5 bases, with 21 bases separating them. The CDR3 here is CATSDLERLQETEAFF. CDR3 sequence (DNA): TGTGCCACCAGCGACTTAGAACGTCTACAGGAAACTGAAGCTTTCTTT.

This clone showed up just once. V and J are TRBV6-6 and TRBJ1-2; D is undetermined. The CDR3 extends over 17 amino acids. V shed 5 bases and J shed 5 bases, with 24 bases lying between them. Looked up from germline, CDR1 is MNHNY and CDR2 is SVGAGI (reference sequence). CDR3 sequence reads: CASSLSGGAALAYGYTF. Written as DNA, the CDR3 is TGTGCCAGCAGTCTCAGCGGAGGAGCAGCGCTAGCATATGGCTACACCTTC.

V gene TRBV7-8 combines with J gene TRBJ1-1, with D uncertain. This CDR3 has 13 amino acids. V lost 0 bases and J 8 bases, leaving 10 bases between the germline ends. Germline CDR1 SGHVS, CDR2 FQNEAQ. CDR3 in DNA: TGTGCCAGCAGCTTAGCGCCACGGTTGGAAGCTTTCTTT. Its translation: CASSLAPRLEAFF.

This chain connects TRBV2 to TRBJ1-2, with D possibly TRBD1 on 6 matching bases. The V end was cut by 6 bases, the J end by 7 bases, with 21 bases between. The CDR3 is 15 residues long. Germline loops: CDR1 SNHLY, CDR2 FYNNEI. In nucleotides, the CDR3 is TGTGCCAGCAGCGAGGGGGGTACGGGGGGACGTGGCTACACCTTC. This translates into CASSEGGTGGRGYTF.

This chain joins TRBV7-2 and TRBJ2-7, with 8 bases matching TRBD1. Germline V CDR1 and CDR2: SGHTA, FQGNSA. V lost 5 bases to trimming and J lost 6 bases; unmatched junction nucleotides: 9. The CDR3 is 14 residues long. The CDR3 coding sequence is TGTGCCAGCAGCCCCCGGACAGGGATGGGCGAGCAGTACGTC. Translating gives CASSPRTGMGEQYV.

The chain uses TRBV19 and TRBJ2-3, with D possibly matching TRBD2 (6 bases). Germline CDR1 and CDR2: LNHDA and SQIVND (reference sequence). The germline V and J ends were trimmed by 3 bases and 1 base, with 8 bases remaining between them. CDR3 length equals 14 residues. The CDR3 region is CASSIGGGTDTQYF. In DNA, the CDR3 is TGTGCCAGTAGTATTGGCGGGGGCACAGATACGCAGTATTTT. Based on the CDR3 plus reference TRBV19 and TRBJ2-3, the full variable domain is DGGITQSPKYLFRKEGQNVTLSCEQNLNHDAMYWYRQDPGQGLRLIYYSQIVNDFQKGDIAEGYSVSREKKESFPLTVTSAQKNPTAFYLCASSIGGGTDTQYFGPGTRLTVL.

The rearrangement joins TRBV19 to TRBJ2-5, with D unresolved. With 3 bases removed from V and 0 bases from J, the gap between germline ends came to 5 bases. The CDR3 extends over 13 amino acids. The germline V gene encodes CDR1 LNHDA and CDR2 SQIVND (reference sequence). CDR3 amino acids: CASSIRDQETQYF. In DNA form, the CDR3 reads TGTGCCAGTAGTATCCGGGACCAAGAGACCCAGTACTTC.

The gene calls are TRBV19 and TRBJ2-7, with 7 bases fitting TRBD1. After removal of 4 bases from V and 2 bases from J, the junction contained 5 bases not matched to a gene. The CDR3 sequence is 14 residues long. The germline CDR1 and CDR2 sequences are LNHDA and SQIVND (reference sequence). The CDR3 DNA is TGTGCCAGTAGTAAGTCGGGACAGACCTACGAGCAGTACGTC. Encoded protein: CASSKSGQTYEQYV.

The gene calls are TRBV5-1 and TRBJ2-7, with D maybe TRBD2 (6 bases). V lost 0 bases and J lost 6, with 13 bases in between. The CDR3 covers 14 residues. Germline V lookup: CDR1 SGHRS, CDR2 YFSETQ. The CDR3 DNA reads as TGCGCCAGCAGCTTGGATGCGGGGACGGGCGAGCAGTACGTC. Protein product: CASSLDAGTGEQYV.

The CDR3 DNA follows: TGTGCCAGTAGTCCAGAGAGCTATGGCTACACCTTC. The encoded protein is CASSPESYGYTF. The chain joins TRBV19 to TRBJ1-2; no reliable D call. The CDR3 is 12 amino acids. Trimming stripped 5 bases from V and 4 bases from J, with 8 bases between. Germline V gene sequence: CDR1 LNHDA, CDR2 SQIVND (reference sequence).

The V and J genes are TRBV11-3 and TRBJ2-3; 9 bases align to TRBD1. CDR3 length equals 15 residues. The germline V gene has CDR1 SGHNT and CDR2 YENEEA. With V trimmed by 5 bases and J by 7 bases, 10 bases remained unmatched. In DNA form, the CDR3 reads TGTGCCAGCAGCCCTCGAGGGACAGGGTCGCATACGCAGTATTTT. Its translation: CASSPRGTGSHTQYF.

By sample fraction, this clone is medium-sized (0.01 to 0.1%). This chain connects TRBV12-3 or TRBV12-4 to TRBJ2-4; tentatively, D is TRBD1 or TRBD2 (5 bases each). The length of the CDR3 is 13 residues. The V end was cut by 6 bases, the J end by 8 bases, with 14 bases between. The CDR3 spells CASSLGRVDIQYF. The CDR3 DNA is TGTGCCAGCAGCCTGGGACGCGTAGACATTCAGTACTTC.